These 12 T cell receptor beta chains originate from one sample sequenced in a study of cytomegalovirus exposure and HLA in healthy donors. Amplification used 60 Vbeta primers and 13 Jbeta primers. TCRdb keeps only in-frame clones here, not all; method: immunoSEQ multiplex PCR. The table has approximately 97,000 clones, over 65% seen once. Sequences were obtained from PBMCs. Receptor source: a man aged 40-50 years in good health and CMV-seronegative.

Only a few counts were recorded for this clone. The chain recombines TRBV7-9 with TRBJ1-2; D unclear. The CDR3 runs 14 residues. In germline, CDR1 is SEHNR, CDR2 FQNEAQ (reference sequence). Trimming stripped 5 bases from V and 4 bases from J, with 14 bases between. CDR3 sequence reads: CASSTQDFLYGYTF. The CDR3 DNA reads TGTGCCAGCAGCACCCAGGATTTTCTCTATGGCTACACCTTC.

The chain recombines TRBV19 with TRBJ2-6; tentative D call: TRBD1 (6 bases). This CDR3 has 15 amino acids. CDR1 LNHDA and CDR2 SQIVND come from the germline V gene (reference sequence). V shed 1 base and J shed 3 bases, with 7 bases lying between them. The CDR3 here is CASSIGTVGANVLTF. In DNA, the CDR3 is TGTGCCAGTAGTATAGGGACAGTTGGGGCCAACGTCCTGACTTTC. Full variable domain (outside the CDR3, taken from reference TRBV19 and TRBJ2-6): DGGITQSPKYLFRKEGQNVTLSCEQNLNHDAMYWYRQDPGQGLRLIYYSQIVNDFQKGDIAEGYSVSREKKESFPLTVTSAQKNPTAFYLCASSIGTVGANVLTFGAGSRLTVL.

The chain carries TRBV19 and TRBJ2-6; D may be TRBD2 (6 bases). Germline V gene lookup returns CDR1 LNHDA and CDR2 SQIVND (reference sequence). Trimming removed 3 bases from V and 1 base from J, with 7 bases in between. The CDR3 has 15 amino acids. The chain's CDR3 is CASSMRGSGANVLTF. The CDR3 nucleotides read TGTGCCAGTAGTATGCGGGGATCTGGGGCCAACGTCCTGACTTTC.

This clone showed up just a few times. The rearrangement joins TRBV5-1 to TRBJ2-1, with D tentatively TRBD1 (5 bases). In germline, CDR1 is SGHRS, CDR2 YFSETQ. The CDR3 spans 16 residues. V was trimmed by 0 bases and J by 2 bases, leaving 12 bases between them. In DNA form, the CDR3 reads TGCGCCAGCAGCTTGGAGGCGCAGGGCACCTACAATGAGCAGTTCTTC. Protein sequence: CASSLEAQGTYNEQFF.

V is TRBV7-2 and J is TRBJ2-7; D is uncertain. Per germline, CDR1 SGHTA and CDR2 FQGNSA. There are 14 residues in the CDR3. Deletions cut 1 base from V and 2 bases from J, with 9 bases between. In DNA, the CDR3 is TGTGCCAGCAGCTTAGTTCGGGTAACCTACGAGCAGTACTTC. Its protein is CASSLVRVTYEQYF.

The V call is TRBV5-8, the J call TRBJ2-7; 9 nucleotides line up with TRBD1. The germline V gene encodes CDR1 SGHTS and CDR2 YDEGEE. V lost 5 bases to trimming and J lost 3 bases; unmatched junction nucleotides: 9. The CDR3 contains 15 residues. The CDR3 spells CASSFRDRVLYEQYF. In nucleotides, the CDR3 is TGTGCCAGCAGTTTCCGGGACAGGGTCCTCTACGAGCAGTACTTC.

The chain is built from TRBV19 and TRBJ1-6, with unresolved D. CDR1 and CDR2 (germline): LNHDA, SQIVND (reference sequence). Between the trimmed V and J ends, which lost 11 bases and 3 bases, there was a span of 14 bases. The CDR3 extends over 14 amino acids. The CDR3 DNA follows: TGTGCCGCCCAGGACTATGACTATAATTCACCCCTCCACTTT. Translating it yields CAAQDYDYNSPLHF. The full variable domain, completed using reference TRBV19 and TRBJ1-6, is DGGITQSPKYLFRKEGQNVTLSCEQNLNHDAMYWYRQDPGQGLRLIYYSQIVNDFQKGDIAEGYSVSREKKESFPLTVTSAQKNPTAFYLCAAQDYDYNSPLHFGNGTRLTVT.

This chain connects TRBV7-9 to TRBJ2-2, with TRBD2 identical over 8 bases. Germline V gene lookup returns CDR1 SEHNR and CDR2 FQNEAQ (reference sequence). CDR3 length equals 15 residues. Trimming at V came to 5 bases and at J to 3 bases, leaving 5 bases not matched to a gene. The CDR3 sequence: CASSPRGGYTGELFF. As DNA, the CDR3 is TGTGCCAGCAGCCCTCGGGGGGGCTACACCGGGGAGCTGTTTTTT.

The chain carries TRBV6-1 and TRBJ1-6; TRBD1 is a possible D gene (6 bases). The V gene lost 4 bases and the J gene lost 5 bases, with 12 bases spanning the gap. This CDR3 spans 15 amino acids. The germline gives CDR1 MNHNS, CDR2 SASEGT. The CDR3 nucleotides read TGTGCCAGCAGTGGACAGGCAGATAATAATTCACCCCTCCACTTT. It codes for CASSGQADNNSPLHF.

The chain links TRBV15 to TRBJ2-7; D gene uncertain. Germline V lookup: CDR1 LNHNV, CDR2 YYDKDF (reference sequence). This CDR3 contains 13 residues. The V end was cut by 1 base, the J end by 0 bases, with 4 bases between. This chain's CDR3 is CATSRGHSYEQYF. Written as DNA, the CDR3 is TGTGCCACCAGCAGAGGGCACTCCTACGAGCAGTACTTC.

The chain uses TRBV10-3 and TRBJ2-5; 11 bases align to TRBD2. The germline gives CDR1 ENHRY, CDR2 SYGVKD. The CDR3 contains 16 residues. After removal of 6 bases from V and 1 base from J, the junction contained 7 bases not matched to a gene. CDR3 amino acids: CAIRPTSGETQETQYF. The CDR3 nucleotides read TGTGCCATCAGGCCGACTAGCGGGGAGACCCAAGAGACCCAGTACTTC.

The CDR3 bases are TGCGCCAGCAGAGTAAAAGGACAGGGGGCCGTTCAGCCCCAGCATTTT. This encodes CASRVKGQGAVQPQHF. The V call is TRBV10-1, the J call TRBJ1-5; the match to TRBD1 covers 11 bases. The CDR3 is 16 amino acids. Per the germline V gene, CDR1 is WNHNN and CDR2 is SYGVQD (reference sequence). V shed 6 bases and J 6 bases; nucleotides not matched to a gene: 10.